The clone carrying this T cell receptor (beta chain) has a handful of counts. The antigen remains unidentified. The data stem from a study of T cell responses to AZD1222 COVID-19 vaccine. Overall study results and limits: Dominant at 160-218 and 743-854, vaccine-associated CD4 TCRs also spanned spike.

Here immunoSEQ multiplex PCR was the method, and the copy in TCRdb shows in-frame clones only, minus some. The sample contains approximately 68,000 clones, around 89% of which appear only once. CDR3 length: 14 amino acids. Trimming removed 4 bases from V and 11 bases from J, with 14 bases in between. CDR1 is KGHDR, CDR2 SFDVKD, per germline. Sequencing was performed on peripheral blood, taken on day 0 of AZD1222 vaccination. The sequence was obtained from an adult in good health. This chain links TRBV24-1 with TRBJ1-6; TRBD1 is a possible D gene (6 bases). In DNA form, the CDR3 reads TGTGCCACCAGTGACAACAGGGATTCAGCACCCCTCCACTTT. As protein: CATSDNRDSAPLHF.